Detailed here is one T cell receptor (beta chain). Its recognized antigen is unknown. No base qualities exist here, and no much larger clone lies one base off it. TCRbeta CDR3 regions were amplified from genomic DNA using the immunoSEQ Assay, a bias-controlled multiplex PCR. For the original study's pipeline: Nucleated cell counts per sample were estimated from amplification of reference gene primers within the assay. To quantify the absolute abundance of each unique TCRbeta CDR3 rearrangement, sequence reads were collapsed and filtered. For each sample, productive Simpson clonality was calculated as the square root of Simpson's diversity index across productive rearrangements. TCRdb re-hosts the immuneACCESS table, in-frame sequences only. Its copies lack some clones; in the studies checked, an unresolved V gene accounts for under half of them, and the cause for the rest is not known. The D gene and trimming were derived from the DNA, and the V and J assignments and clone size from that table. This sample lists about 300,000 clones; approximately 84% were detected once. The top ten clonotypes cover more than 1.1% of the sample.

The data stem from a study of blood T cell repertoires in COVID-19 (dated by TCRdb to between 2020 and 2021). In terms of the full investigation: Samples covering the acute and convalescent phases of COVID-19 were provided by collaborators in the United States, Italy and Spain. The material from the prospective study consisted of cDNA or gDNA derived from T cells, B-cell-depleted T cells, or PBMCs. Deeply sampled blood TCRbeta repertoires from subjects exposed to, actively infected with, or recovered from COVID-19 were included in the dataset. The repertoires were released in a freely available public database meant as a resource for research on the immune response to SARS-CoV-2. Samples came from the ongoing ImmuneRACE study (first 160 participants) plus 1,254 subjects from 6 global collaborators. The sample metadata nearly always contained a de-identified subject ID, COVID-19 status, age in years and sex. Where HLA class I and class II types were available, the types were taken from metadata supplied by the sample provider, not from assay-based typing.

What the study reported, not specific to this receptor: The amount of clinical and demographic metadata varied by source and participant and was provided uncurated.

One collaborating source in Seattle enrolled patients while the patients were actively infected and followed the patients over time throughout the course of disease. Collaborating institutions collected whole blood in K2EDTA tubes following their own protocols. For TCRbeta analysis, collaborator samples were shipped as frozen whole blood, as isolated PBMCs, or as DNA extracted from either sample type. The sample comprised peripheral blood. The source of this sequence is a human donor with COVID-19, enrolled during active disease. The donor label of this sample is uncertain.

The base sequence is TGTGCCAGCAGCTTGAGACTAGCGGGAGCCGGGGAGCTGTTTTTT. Its translation reads: CASSLRLAGAGELFF. This chain joins TRBV5-4 to TRBJ2-2; 12 bases in the junction line up with TRBD2. From a lookup of the germline V gene (reference sequence), CDR1 and CDR2 are SGHNT and YYREEE. V and J are trimmed by 1 base and 6 bases, and the gene matches miss 1 base of the junction. The CDR3 runs 15 amino acids, cysteine and phenylalanine included. Only the CDR3 portion is preserved as DNA: 45 bases, with reading frame beginning at the first base.